The T cell receptor (beta chain) described here comes from a study of control samples from healthy donors and cancer patients (dated by TCRdb to the early 2020s). Library prep was done by the immunoSEQ multiplex PCR assay. The table was pulled from immuneACCESS by TCRdb, which kept in-frame rearrangements only. Such tables lose some clones; where checked, under half of the loss comes from unresolved V genes, and the rest has no known cause. This sample comprises some 120,000 clones, 80% to 95% of them detected only once. Of the sample, roughly 8.7% is held by the ten largest clones. As for this clone: It has no known antigen specificity. Base qualities are missing; no much larger clone stands one base away.

Trimming takes 8 bases from V and 0 bases from J, and the germline ends sit 8 bases apart. CDR1 and CDR2 were assigned from the germline V gene (reference sequence) as LNHNV and YYDKDF. CDR3 length: 13 amino acids, cysteine to phenylalanine. Of all the DNA, just the CDR3 is kept, 39 bases in frame from base 1. The chain is made from TRBV15 and TRBJ1-5; no D gene is confidently identified. The origin of this receptor is a young man in good health. The sample comprised blood. The CDR3 protein sequence reads: CATSEGSNQPQHF. The DNA sequence is TGTGCCACCTCCGAGGGTAGCAATCAGCCCCAGCATTTT.